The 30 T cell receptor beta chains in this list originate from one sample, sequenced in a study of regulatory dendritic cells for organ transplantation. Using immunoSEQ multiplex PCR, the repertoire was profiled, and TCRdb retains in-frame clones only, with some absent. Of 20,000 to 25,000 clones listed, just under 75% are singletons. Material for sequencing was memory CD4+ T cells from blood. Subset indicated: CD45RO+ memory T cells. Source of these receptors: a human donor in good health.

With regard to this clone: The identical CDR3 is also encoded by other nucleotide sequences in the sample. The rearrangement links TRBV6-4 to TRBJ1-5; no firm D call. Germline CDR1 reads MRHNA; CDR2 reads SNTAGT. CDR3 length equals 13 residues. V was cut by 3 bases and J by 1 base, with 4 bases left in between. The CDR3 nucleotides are TGTGCCAGCAGTGAACAGAGCAATCAGCCCCAGCATTTT. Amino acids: CASSEQSNQPQHF.

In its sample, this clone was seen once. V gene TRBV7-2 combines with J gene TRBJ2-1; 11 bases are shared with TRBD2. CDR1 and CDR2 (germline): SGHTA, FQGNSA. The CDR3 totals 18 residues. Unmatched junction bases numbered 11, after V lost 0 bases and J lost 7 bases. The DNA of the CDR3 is TGTGCCAGCAGCTTAGCGCGGGGGGCCCTAGCGGGGGGTAATGAGCAGTTCTTC. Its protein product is CASSLARGALAGGNEQFF.

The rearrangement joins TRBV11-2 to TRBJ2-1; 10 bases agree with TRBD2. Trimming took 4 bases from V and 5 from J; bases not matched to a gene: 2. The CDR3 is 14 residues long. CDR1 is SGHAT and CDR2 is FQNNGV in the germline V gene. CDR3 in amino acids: CASSSLAGDNEQFF. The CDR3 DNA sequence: TGTGCCAGCAGCTCCCTAGCGGGGGACAATGAGCAGTTCTTC.

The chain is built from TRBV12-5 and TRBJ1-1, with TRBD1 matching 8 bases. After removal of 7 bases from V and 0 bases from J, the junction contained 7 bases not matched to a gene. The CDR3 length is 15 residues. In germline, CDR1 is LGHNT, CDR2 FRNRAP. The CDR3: CASAPGGIMNTEAFF. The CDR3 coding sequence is TGTGCTAGTGCTCCAGGGGGCATCATGAACACTGAAGCTTTCTTT.

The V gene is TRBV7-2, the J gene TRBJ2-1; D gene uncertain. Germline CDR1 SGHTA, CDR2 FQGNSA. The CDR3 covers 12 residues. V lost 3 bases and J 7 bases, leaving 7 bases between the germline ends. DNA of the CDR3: TGTGCCAGCAGCTTCGCGACAAATGAGCAGTTCTTC. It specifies CASSFATNEQFF. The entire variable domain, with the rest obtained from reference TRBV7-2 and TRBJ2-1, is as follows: GAGVSQSPSNKVTEKGKDVELRCDPISGHTALYWYRQSLGQGLEFLIYFQGNSAPDKSGLPSDRFSAERTGGSVSTLTIQRTQQEDSAVYLCASSFATNEQFFGPGTRLTVL.

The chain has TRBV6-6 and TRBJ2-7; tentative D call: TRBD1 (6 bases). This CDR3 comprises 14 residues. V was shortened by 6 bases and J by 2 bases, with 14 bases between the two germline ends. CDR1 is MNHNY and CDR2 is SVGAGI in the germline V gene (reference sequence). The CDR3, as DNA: TGTGCCAGCAGCAACGGACAGTCTACCTACGAGCAGTACTTC. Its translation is CASSNGQSTYEQYF.

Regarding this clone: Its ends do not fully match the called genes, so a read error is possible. The CDR3 spells CASSIGTSGFYEQYF. The CDR3 DNA follows: TGTGCCAGCAGCATAGGGACTAGCGGATTCTACGAGCAGTACTTC. The rearrangement links TRBV13 to TRBJ2-7, with 11 nucleotides matching TRBD2. From germline, CDR1 is PRHDT and CDR2 FYEKMQ (reference sequence). The CDR3 sequence is 15 residues long.

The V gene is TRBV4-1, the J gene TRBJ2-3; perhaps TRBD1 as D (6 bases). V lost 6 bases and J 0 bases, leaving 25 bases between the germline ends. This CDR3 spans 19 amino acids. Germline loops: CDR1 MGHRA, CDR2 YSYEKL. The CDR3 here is CASSPSLPAGVLSTDTQYF. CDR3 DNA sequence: TGCGCCAGCAGTCCCAGCTTACCCGCAGGGGTCCTTAGCACAGATACGCAGTATTTT.

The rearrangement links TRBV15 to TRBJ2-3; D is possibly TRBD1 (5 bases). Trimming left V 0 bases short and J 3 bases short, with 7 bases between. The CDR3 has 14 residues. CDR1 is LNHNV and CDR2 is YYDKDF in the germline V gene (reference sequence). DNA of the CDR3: TGTGCCACCAGCAGAGACAGGGTAACAGATACGCAGTATTTT. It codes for CATSRDRVTDTQYF.

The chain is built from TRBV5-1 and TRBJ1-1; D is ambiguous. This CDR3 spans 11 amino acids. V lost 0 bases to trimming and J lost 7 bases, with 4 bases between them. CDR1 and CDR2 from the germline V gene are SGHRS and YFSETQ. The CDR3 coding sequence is TGCGCCAGCAGCTTGGACGGTGAAGCTTTCTTT. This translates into CASSLDGEAFF. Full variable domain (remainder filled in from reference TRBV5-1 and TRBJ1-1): KAGVTQTPRYLIKTRGQQVTLSCSPISGHRSVSWYQQTPGQGLQFLFEYFSETQRNKGNFPGRFSGRQFSNSRSEMNVSTLELGDSALYLCASSLDGEAFFGQGTRLTVV.

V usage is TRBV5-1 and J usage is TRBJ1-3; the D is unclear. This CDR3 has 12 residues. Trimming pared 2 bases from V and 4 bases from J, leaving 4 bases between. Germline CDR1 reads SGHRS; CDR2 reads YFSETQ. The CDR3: CASSLTGNTIYF. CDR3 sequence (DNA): TGCGCCAGCAGCTTAACAGGAAACACCATATATTTT.

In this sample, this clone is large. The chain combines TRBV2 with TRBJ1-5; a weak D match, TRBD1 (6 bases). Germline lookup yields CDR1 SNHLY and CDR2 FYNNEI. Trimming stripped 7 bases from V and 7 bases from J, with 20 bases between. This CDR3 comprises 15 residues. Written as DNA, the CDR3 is TGTGCCAGCACAGGGACTGCGGGGGCCCAACAGCCCCAGCATTTT. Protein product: CASTGTAGAQQPQHF.

The CDR3 sequence is CATSRSEGGEQFF. The CDR3 nucleotides are TGTGCCACCAGCAGATCTGAGGGCGGTGAGCAGTTCTTC. The chain is built from TRBV15 and TRBJ2-1; D perhaps matches TRBD2 (5 bases). V dropped 2 bases and J dropped 9 bases, with 11 bases sitting between them. This CDR3 is 13 amino acids long. Germline assignment: CDR1 LNHNV and CDR2 YYDKDF (reference sequence).

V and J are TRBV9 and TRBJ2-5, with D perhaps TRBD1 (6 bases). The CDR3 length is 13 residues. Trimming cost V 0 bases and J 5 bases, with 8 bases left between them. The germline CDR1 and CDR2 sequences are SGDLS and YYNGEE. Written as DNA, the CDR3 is TGTGCCAGCAGCGTAGAAACAGGGGAGACCCAGTACTTC. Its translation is CASSVETGETQYF.

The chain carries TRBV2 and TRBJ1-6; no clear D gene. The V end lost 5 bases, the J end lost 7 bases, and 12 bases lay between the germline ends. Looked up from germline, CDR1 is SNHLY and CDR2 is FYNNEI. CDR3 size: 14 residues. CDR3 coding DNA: TGTGCCAGCAGTTTGACATGGCTGAATTCACCCCTCCACTTT. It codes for CASSLTWLNSPLHF.

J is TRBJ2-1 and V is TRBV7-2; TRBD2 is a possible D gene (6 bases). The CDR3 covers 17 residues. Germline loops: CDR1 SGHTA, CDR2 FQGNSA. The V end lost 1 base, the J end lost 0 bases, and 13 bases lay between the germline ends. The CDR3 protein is CASSLVGGATSYNEQFF. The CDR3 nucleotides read TGTGCCAGCAGCTTAGTGGGCGGGGCGACCTCCTACAATGAGCAGTTCTTC.

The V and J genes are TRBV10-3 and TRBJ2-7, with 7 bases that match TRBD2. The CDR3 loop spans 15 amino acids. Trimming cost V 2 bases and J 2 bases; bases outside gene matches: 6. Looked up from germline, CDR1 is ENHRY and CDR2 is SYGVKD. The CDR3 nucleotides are TGTGCCATCAGTGAGAGGGAGGGAGGGCCCTACGAGCAGTACTTC. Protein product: CAISEREGGPYEQYF.

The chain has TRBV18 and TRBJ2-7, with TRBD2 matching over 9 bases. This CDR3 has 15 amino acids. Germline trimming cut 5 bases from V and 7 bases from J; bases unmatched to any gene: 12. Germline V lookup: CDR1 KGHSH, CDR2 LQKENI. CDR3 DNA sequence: TGTGCCAGCTCAGCCGGGACTAGCACTTTAGGGGAGCAGTACTTC. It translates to CASSAGTSTLGEQYF.

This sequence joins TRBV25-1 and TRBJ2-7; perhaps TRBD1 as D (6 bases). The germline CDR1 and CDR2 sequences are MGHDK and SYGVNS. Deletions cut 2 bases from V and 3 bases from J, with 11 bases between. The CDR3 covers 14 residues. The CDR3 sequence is CASSEGGFSYEQYF. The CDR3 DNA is TGTGCCAGCAGTGAAGGGGGCTTCAGCTACGAGCAGTACTTC.

The CDR3 loop is CASSESGRQGGYGYTF. The CDR3 nucleotides read TGTGCCAGCAGTGAATCCGGAAGACAGGGAGGTTATGGCTACACCTTC. This sequence joins TRBV25-1 and TRBJ1-2, with 7 bases fitting TRBD1. V was pared by 1 base and J by 5 bases, with 10 bases of the junction left unmatched. The CDR3 contains 16 residues. From germline, CDR1 is MGHDK and CDR2 SYGVNS.

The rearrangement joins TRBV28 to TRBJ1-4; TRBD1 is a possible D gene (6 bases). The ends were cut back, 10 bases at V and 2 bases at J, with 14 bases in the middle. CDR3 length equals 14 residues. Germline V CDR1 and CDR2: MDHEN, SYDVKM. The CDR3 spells CAIKTGSTNEKLFF. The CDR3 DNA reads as TGTGCCATTAAGACAGGATCGACTAATGAAAAACTGTTTTTT.

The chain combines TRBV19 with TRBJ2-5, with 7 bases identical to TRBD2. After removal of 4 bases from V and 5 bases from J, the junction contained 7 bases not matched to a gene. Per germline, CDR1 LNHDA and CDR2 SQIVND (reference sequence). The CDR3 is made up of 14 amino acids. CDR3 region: CASSTQRGQETQYF. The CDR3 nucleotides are TGTGCCAGTAGTACCCAGCGGGGCCAGGAGACCCAGTACTTC.

The chain's CDR3 is CASSQNRGNYGYTF. Here the CDR3 DNA reads TGTGCCAGCAGCCAAAACAGGGGGAACTATGGCTACACCTTC. The rearrangement joins TRBV7-8 to TRBJ1-2, with 8 nucleotides matching TRBD1. Trimming took 5 bases from V and 2 from J; bases not matched to a gene: 4. The germline V gene encodes CDR1 SGHVS and CDR2 FQNEAQ. The CDR3 has 14 residues.

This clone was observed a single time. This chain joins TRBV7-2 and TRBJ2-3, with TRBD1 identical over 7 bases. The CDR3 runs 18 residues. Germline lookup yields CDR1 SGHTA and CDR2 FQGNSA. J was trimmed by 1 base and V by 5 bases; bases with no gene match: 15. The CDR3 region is CASSAGLGRGRGTDTQYF. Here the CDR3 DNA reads TGTGCCAGCAGCGCGGGCCTTGGTAGGGGGCGAGGCACAGATACGCAGTATTTT. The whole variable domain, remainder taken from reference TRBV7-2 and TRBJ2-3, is GAGVSQSPSNKVTEKGKDVELRCDPISGHTALYWYRQSLGQGLEFLIYFQGNSAPDKSGLPSDRFSAERTGGSVSTLTIQRTQQEDSAVYLCASSAGLGRGRGTDTQYFGPGTRLTVL.

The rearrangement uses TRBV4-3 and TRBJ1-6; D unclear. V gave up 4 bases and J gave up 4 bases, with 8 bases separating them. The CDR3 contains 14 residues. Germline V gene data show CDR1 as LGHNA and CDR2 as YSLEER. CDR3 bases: TGCGCCAGCAGCCGACAAACTTATAATTCACCCCTCCACTTT. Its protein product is CASSRQTYNSPLHF.

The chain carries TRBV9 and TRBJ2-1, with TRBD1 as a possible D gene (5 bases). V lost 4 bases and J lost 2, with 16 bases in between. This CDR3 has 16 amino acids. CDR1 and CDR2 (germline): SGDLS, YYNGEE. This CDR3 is CASSPEGVTAYNEQFF. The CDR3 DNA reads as TGTGCCAGCAGCCCAGAAGGGGTCACGGCCTACAATGAGCAGTTCTTC.

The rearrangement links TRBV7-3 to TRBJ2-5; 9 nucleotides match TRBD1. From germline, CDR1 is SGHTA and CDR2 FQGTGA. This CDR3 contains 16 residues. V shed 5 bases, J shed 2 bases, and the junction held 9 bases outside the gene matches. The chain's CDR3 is CASSVGTGSRQETQYF. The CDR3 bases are TGTGCCAGCAGCGTAGGGACAGGGTCACGGCAAGAGACCCAGTACTTC.

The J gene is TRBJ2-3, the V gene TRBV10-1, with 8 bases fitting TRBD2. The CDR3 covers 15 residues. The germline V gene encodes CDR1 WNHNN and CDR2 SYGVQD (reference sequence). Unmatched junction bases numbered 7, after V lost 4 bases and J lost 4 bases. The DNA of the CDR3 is TGCGCCAGCAGTGCACAGCGGGGGAGGCCAGATACGCAGTATTTT. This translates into CASSAQRGRPDTQYF.

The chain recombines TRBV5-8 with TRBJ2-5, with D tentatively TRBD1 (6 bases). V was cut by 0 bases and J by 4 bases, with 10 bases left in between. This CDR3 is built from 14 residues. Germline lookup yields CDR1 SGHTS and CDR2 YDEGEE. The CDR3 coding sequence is TGTGCCAGCAGCTTGGGTACAGGGCGAGAGACCCAGTACTTC. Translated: CASSLGTGRETQYF.

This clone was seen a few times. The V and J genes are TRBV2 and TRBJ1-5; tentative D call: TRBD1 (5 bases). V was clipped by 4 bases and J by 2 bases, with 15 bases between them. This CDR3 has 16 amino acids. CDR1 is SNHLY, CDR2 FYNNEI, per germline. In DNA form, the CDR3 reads TGTGCCAGCAGTGCCCAGGGTGGGGTTGGCAATCAGCCCCAGCATTTT. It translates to CASSAQGGVGNQPQHF. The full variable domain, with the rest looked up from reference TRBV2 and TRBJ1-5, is EPEVTQTPSHQVTQMGQEVILRCVPISNHLYFYWYRQILGQKVEFLVSFYNNEISEKSEIFDDQFSVERPDGSNFTLKIRSTKLEDSAMYFCASSAQGGVGNQPQHFGDGTRLSIL.